This TCR beta chain came from a study of blood T cell repertoires in COVID-19. Whole-study context: COVID-19 samples from acute and convalescent phases originated in the United States, Italy and Spain.

With 2 bases clipped from V and 1 base from J, the junction kept 5 bases outside the gene matches. This CDR3 region has 14 residues. Germline-derived CDR1 and CDR2 are GTSNPN and SVGIG (reference sequence). Seattle patients were enrolled while actively infected and followed longitudinally. Per the study methods: Reference gene primers were amplified, and this amplification served to estimate nucleated cell counts. Data came from immunoSEQ multiplex PCR; TCRdb stores just in-frame clones and leaves some out. D and trimming were read from the DNA, whereas the V and J calls and clone size are those reported in that table. The data show about 170,000 clones, approximately 90% seen once.

Sequencing was done on a sample of peripheral blood. The TCR sequence derives from a man between 18 and 29 years old with COVID-19, enrolled during active disease. J is TRBJ2-7 and V is TRBV30; the match to TRBD1 covers 7 bases. The CDR3 DNA follows: TGTGCCTGGAGTCCAGGACAGGTTTCCTACGAGCAGTACTTC. The encoded protein is CAWSPGQVSYEQYF.